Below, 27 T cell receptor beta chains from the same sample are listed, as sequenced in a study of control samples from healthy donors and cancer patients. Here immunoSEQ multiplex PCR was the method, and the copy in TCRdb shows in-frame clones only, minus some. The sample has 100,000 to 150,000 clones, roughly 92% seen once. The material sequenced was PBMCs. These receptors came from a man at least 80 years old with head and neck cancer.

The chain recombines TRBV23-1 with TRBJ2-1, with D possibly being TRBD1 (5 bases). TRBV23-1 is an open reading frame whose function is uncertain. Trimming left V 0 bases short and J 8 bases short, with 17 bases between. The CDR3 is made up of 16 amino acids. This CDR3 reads CASSQSSRAVVYEQFF. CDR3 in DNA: TGCGCCAGCAGTCAATCGTCCAGGGCCGTAGTCTATGAGCAGTTCTTC.

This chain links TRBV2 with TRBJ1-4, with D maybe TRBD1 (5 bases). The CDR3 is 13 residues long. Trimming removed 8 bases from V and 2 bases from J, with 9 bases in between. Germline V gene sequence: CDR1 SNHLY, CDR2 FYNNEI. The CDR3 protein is CASQGNTNEKLFF. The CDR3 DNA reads TGTGCCAGCCAGGGTAATACTAATGAAAAACTGTTTTTT.

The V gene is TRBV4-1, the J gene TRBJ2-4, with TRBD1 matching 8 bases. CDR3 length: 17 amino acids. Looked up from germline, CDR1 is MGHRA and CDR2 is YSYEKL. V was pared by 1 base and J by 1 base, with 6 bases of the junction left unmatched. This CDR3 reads CASSQAPTGVAKNIQYF. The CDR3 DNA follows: TGCGCCAGCAGCCAAGCCCCGACAGGGGTGGCCAAAAACATTCAGTACTTC.

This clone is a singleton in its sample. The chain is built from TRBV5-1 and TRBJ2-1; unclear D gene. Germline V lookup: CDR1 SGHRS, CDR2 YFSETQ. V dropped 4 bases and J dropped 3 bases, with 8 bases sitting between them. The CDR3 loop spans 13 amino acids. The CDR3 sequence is CASSPRDYNEQFF. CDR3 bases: TGCGCCAGCAGCCCCCGAGACTACAATGAGCAGTTCTTC.

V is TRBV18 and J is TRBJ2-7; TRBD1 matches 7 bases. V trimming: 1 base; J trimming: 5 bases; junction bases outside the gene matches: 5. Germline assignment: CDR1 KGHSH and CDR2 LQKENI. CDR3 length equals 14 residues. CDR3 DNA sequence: TGTGCCAGCTCACCACTGAAGGGGGCGAACGAGCAGTACTTC. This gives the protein CASSPLKGANEQYF. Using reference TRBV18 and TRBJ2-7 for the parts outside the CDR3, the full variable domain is NAGVMQNPRHLVRRRGQEARLRCSPMKGHSHVYWYRQLPEEGLKFMVYLQKENIIDESGMPKERFSAEFPKEGPSILRIQQVVRGDSAAYFCASSPLKGANEQYFGPGTRLTVT.

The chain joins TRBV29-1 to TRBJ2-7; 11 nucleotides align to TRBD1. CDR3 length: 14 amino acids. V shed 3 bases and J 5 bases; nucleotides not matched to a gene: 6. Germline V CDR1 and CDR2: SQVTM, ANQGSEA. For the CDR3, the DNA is TGCAGCGTTGAGTTGGACAGGGGGCTTGACGAGCAGTACTTC. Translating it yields CSVELDRGLDEQYF.

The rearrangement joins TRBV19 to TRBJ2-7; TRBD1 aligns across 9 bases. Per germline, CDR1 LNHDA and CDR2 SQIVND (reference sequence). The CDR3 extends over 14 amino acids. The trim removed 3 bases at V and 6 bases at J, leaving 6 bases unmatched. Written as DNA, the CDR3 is TGTGCCAGTAGTATCACCGGGACAGGGACCGAGCAGTACTTC. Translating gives CASSITGTGTEQYF.

CDR3 loop: CASSHRTGRGSPLHF. The CDR3 coding sequence is TGTGCCAGCAGCCACAGGACGGGGCGCGGTTCACCCCTCCACTTT. This rearrangement joins TRBV7-2 to TRBJ1-6; tentative D call: TRBD1 (5 bases). CDR3 length equals 15 residues. Germline-derived CDR1 and CDR2 are SGHTA and FQGNSA. The V gene lost 5 bases and the J gene lost 9 bases, with 17 bases spanning the gap.

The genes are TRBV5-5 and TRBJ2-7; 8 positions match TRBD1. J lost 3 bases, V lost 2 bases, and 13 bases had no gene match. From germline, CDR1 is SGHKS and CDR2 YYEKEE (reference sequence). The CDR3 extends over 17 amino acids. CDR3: CASSFFLGGTGFYEQYF. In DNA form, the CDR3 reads TGTGCCAGCAGCTTTTTTCTAGGTGGGACAGGTTTCTACGAGCAGTACTTC.

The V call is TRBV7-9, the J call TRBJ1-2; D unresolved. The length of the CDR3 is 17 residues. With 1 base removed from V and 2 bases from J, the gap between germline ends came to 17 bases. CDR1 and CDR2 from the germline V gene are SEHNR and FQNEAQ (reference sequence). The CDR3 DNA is TGTGCCAGCAGCTTAGTTGTAACCGGGTCCGCCAACTATGGCTACACCTTC. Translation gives CASSLVVTGSANYGYTF.

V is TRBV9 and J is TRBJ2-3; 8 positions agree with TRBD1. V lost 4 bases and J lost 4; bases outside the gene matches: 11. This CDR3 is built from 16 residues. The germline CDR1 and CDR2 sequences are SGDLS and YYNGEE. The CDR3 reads CASSPRTGTSADTQYF. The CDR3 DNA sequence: TGTGCCAGCAGCCCACGGACAGGGACCAGCGCAGATACGCAGTATTTT.

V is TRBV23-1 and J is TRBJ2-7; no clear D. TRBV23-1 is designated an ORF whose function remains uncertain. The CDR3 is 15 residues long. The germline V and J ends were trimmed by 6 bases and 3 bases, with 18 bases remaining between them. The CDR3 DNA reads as TGCGCCAGCAGCCAGAAATGGGCAAGAGGCTACGAGCAGTACTTC. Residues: CASSQKWARGYEQYF.

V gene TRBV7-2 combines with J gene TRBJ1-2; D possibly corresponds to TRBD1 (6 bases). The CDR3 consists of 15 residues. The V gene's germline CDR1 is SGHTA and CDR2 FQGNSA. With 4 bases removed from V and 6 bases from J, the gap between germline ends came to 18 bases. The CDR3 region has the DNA TGTGCCAGCAGCTACCAGACAGGTGCGGGCCATGGCTACACCTTC. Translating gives CASSYQTGAGHGYTF.

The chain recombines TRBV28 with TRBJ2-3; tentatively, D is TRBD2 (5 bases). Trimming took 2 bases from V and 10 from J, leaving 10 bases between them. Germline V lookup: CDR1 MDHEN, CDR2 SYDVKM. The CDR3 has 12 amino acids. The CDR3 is CASSLVALSQYF. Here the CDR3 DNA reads TGTGCCAGCAGTTTAGTAGCGTTGTCGCAGTATTTT.

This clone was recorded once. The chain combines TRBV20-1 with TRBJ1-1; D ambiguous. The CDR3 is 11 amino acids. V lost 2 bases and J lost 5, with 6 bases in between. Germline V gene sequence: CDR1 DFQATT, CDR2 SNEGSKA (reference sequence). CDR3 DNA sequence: TGCAGTGCTAGAAGGATAACTGAAGCTTTCTTT. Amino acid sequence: CSARRITEAFF.

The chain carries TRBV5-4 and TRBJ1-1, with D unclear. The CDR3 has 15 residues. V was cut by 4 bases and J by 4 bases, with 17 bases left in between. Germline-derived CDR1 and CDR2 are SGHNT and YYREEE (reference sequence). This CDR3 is CASSVTETRGTEAFF. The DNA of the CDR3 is TGTGCCAGCAGCGTGACCGAAACTAGAGGCACTGAAGCTTTCTTT.

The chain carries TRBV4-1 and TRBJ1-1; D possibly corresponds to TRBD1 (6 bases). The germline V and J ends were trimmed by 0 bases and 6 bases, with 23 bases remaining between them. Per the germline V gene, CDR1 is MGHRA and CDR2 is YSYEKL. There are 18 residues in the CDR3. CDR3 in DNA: TGCGCCAGCAGCCAAGATCAAGTGGATGAGGGGGGGTGGGCTGAAGCTTTCTTT. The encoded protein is CASSQDQVDEGGWAEAFF.

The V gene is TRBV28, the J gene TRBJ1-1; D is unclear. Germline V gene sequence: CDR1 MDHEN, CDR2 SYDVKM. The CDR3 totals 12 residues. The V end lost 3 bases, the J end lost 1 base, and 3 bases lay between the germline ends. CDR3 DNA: TGTGCCAGCAGTTTTCAGAACACTGAAGCTTTCTTT. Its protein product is CASSFQNTEAFF.

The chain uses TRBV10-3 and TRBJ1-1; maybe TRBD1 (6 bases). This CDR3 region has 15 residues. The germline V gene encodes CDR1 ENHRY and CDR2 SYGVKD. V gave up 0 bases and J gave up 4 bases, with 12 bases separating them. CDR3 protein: CAISESRGVSTEAFF. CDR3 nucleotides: TGTGCCATCAGTGAGTCGAGGGGGGTGAGCACTGAAGCTTTCTTT.

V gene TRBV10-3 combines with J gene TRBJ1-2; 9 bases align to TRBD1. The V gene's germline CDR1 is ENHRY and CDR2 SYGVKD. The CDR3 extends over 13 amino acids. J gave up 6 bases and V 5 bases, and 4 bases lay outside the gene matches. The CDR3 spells CAISLGTGNGYTF. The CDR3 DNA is TGTGCCATCAGTCTAGGGACAGGGAATGGCTACACCTTC.

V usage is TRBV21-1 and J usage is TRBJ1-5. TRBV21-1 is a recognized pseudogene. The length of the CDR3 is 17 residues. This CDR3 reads CASSKFPVDPSNQPQHF. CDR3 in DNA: TGTGCCAGCAGCAAATTCCCTGTGGATCCTAGCAATCAGCCCCAGCATTTT.

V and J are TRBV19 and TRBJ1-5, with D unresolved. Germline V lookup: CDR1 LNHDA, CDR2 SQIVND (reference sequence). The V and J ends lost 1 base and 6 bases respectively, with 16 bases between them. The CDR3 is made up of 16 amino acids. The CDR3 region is CASSIAPLEGGQPQHF. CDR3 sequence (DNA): TGTGCCAGTAGTATAGCTCCGCTTGAGGGTGGTCAGCCCCAGCATTTT.

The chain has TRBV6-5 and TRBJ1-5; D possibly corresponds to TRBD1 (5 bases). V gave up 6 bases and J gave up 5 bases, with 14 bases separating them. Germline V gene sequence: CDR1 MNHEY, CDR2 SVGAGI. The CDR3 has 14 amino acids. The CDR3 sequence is CASSQDRTYQPQHF. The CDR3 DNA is TGTGCCAGCAGCCAAGACAGAACCTATCAGCCCCAGCATTTT.

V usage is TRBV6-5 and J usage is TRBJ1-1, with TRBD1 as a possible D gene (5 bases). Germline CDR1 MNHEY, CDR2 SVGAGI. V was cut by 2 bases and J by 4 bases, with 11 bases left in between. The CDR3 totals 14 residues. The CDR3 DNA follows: TGTGCCAGCAGTTACAGGGGCAGGGTCACTGAAGCTTTCTTT. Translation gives CASSYRGRVTEAFF.

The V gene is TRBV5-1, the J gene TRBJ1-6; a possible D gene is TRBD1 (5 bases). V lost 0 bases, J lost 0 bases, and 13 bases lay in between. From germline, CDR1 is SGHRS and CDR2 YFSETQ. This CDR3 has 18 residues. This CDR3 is CASSLVGVSASYNSPLHF. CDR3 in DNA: TGCGCCAGCAGCTTGGTAGGGGTCTCAGCCTCCTATAATTCACCCCTCCACTTT.

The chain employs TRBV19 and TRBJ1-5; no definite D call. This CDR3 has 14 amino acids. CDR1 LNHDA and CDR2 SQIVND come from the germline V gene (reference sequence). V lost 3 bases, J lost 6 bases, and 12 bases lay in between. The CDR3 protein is CASSMSDRGQPQHF. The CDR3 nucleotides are TGTGCCAGTAGTATGTCCGATCGGGGTCAGCCCCAGCATTTT. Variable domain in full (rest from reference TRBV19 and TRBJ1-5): DGGITQSPKYLFRKEGQNVTLSCEQNLNHDAMYWYRQDPGQGLRLIYYSQIVNDFQKGDIAEGYSVSREKKESFPLTVTSAQKNPTAFYLCASSMSDRGQPQHFGDGTRLSIL.

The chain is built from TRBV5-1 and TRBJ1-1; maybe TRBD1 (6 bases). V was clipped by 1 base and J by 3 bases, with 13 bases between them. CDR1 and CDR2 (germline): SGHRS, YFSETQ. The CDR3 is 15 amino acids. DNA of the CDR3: TGCGCCAGCAGCTTGATGGGGGGCCGCGACACTGAAGCTTTCTTT. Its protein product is CASSLMGGRDTEAFF. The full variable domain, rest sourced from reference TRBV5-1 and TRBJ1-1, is KAGVTQTPRYLIKTRGQQVTLSCSPISGHRSVSWYQQTPGQGLQFLFEYFSETQRNKGNFPGRFSGRQFSNSRSEMNVSTLELGDSALYLCASSLMGGRDTEAFFGQGTRLTVV.